Listed here are 22 T cell receptor beta chains from one sample, sequenced in a study of response to subunit inactivated influenza vaccine. TCRdb analysed the RT-PCR reads with MiXCR anew, one entry per CDR3 protein. The sample yields hundreds of thousands of distinct CDR3 sequences, 14% seen once. The specimen comprised PBMCs from blood, sampled less than 15 days before vaccination. The origin of the receptors is a man over 45 who received an inactivated influenza vaccine.

This clonotype was counted between two and nine times. The V gene is TRBV6-5, the J gene TRBJ2-5; D may be TRBD1 (6 bases). The ends were cut back, 0 bases at V and 7 bases at J, with 18 bases in the middle. This CDR3 has 16 amino acids. CDR1 is MNHEY, CDR2 SVGAGI, per germline. The CDR3 nucleotides read TGTGCCAGCAGTTACTCTCAAACAGGGACCTCAGGGACCCAGTACTTC. Protein product: CASSYSQTGTSGTQYF.

The table lists this clonotype with a few counts. V is TRBV29-1 and J is TRBJ2-1, with 7 bases that match TRBD1. Germline V gives CDR1 SQVTM, CDR2 ANQGSEA. Germline trimming cut 7 bases from V and 6 bases from J; bases unmatched to any gene: 6. The CDR3 sequence is 12 residues long. CDR3 nucleotides: TGCAGCGCCCAGACAGGGCCCAATGAGCAGTTCTTC. Its protein product is CSAQTGPNEQFF.

The genes are TRBV11-2 and TRBJ2-3; 8 bases agree with TRBD2. Germline V gene lookup returns CDR1 SGHAT and CDR2 FQNNGV. The CDR3 consists of 17 residues. V was pared by 5 bases and J by 1 base, with 11 bases of the junction left unmatched. The CDR3 nucleotides are TGTGCCAGCAGCCCCCCACGCGGGGGGCGAGGCACAGATACGCAGTATTTT. Residues: CASSPPRGGRGTDTQYF.

The rearrangement joins TRBV12-3 or TRBV12-4 to TRBJ1-2; maybe TRBD1 (5 bases). CDR3 length: 16 amino acids. The V end was cut by 4 bases, the J end by 8 bases, with 23 bases between. CDR3 in amino acids: CASSWVPQQGRRGYTF. Written as DNA, the CDR3 is TGTGCCAGCAGTTGGGTCCCGCAGCAGGGACGACGAGGCTACACCTTC.

This clonotype has just a few counts. The V gene is TRBV5-1, the J gene TRBJ2-3; possible D gene TRBD1, 5 bases. CDR1 and CDR2 (germline): SGHRS, YFSETQ. This CDR3 spans 14 amino acids. The V end was cut by 4 bases, the J end by 5 bases, with 14 bases between. The CDR3 spells CASSLNRWEDTQYF. DNA for the CDR3: TGCGCCAGCAGCCTCAACAGGTGGGAAGATACGCAGTATTTT.

This clonotype was detected a few times. DNA of the CDR3: TGCAGCGCTAGGAGGACGGTTTTAGGGACTGAAGCTTTCTTT. The encoded protein is CSARRTVLGTEAFF. V gene TRBV29-1 combines with J gene TRBJ1-1, with D unclear. Per germline, CDR1 SQVTM and CDR2 ANQGSEA. The CDR3 runs to 14 residues. V dropped 7 bases and J dropped 5 bases, with 20 bases sitting between them. Full variable domain (rest looked up from reference TRBV29-1 and TRBJ1-1): SAVISQKPSRDICQRGTSLTIQCQVDSQVTMMFWYRQQPGQSLTLIATANQGSEATYESGFVIDKFPISRPNLTFSTLTVSNMSPEDSSIYLCSARRTVLGTEAFFGQGTRLTVV.

Only a few counts were recorded for this clonotype. The chain employs TRBV7-2 and TRBJ2-2; D is possibly TRBD1 or TRBD2 (6 bases each). Germline lookup yields CDR1 SGHTA and CDR2 FQGNSA. This CDR3 spans 13 amino acids. As DNA, the CDR3 is TGTGCGACGGGGGCGCGACTGGCCGGGGAGCTGTTTTTT. Amino acids: CATGARLAGELFF.

The table lists this clonotype with a few counts. The chain links TRBV5-1 to TRBJ2-5; D possibly matches TRBD1 or TRBD2 (5 bases each). Germline V gene lookup returns CDR1 SGHRS and CDR2 YFSETQ. The CDR3 covers 15 residues. Deletions cut 6 bases from V and 5 bases from J, with 20 bases between. CDR3 in amino acids: CASISGILEGETQYF. The CDR3 DNA is TGCGCCAGCATTTCAGGGATCCTCGAGGGGGAGACCCAGTACTTC.

This clonotype was counted a few times. This chain uses TRBV28 with TRBJ2-1; D is unclear. Trimming cost V 7 bases and J 0 bases, with 7 bases left between them. This CDR3 is built from 13 residues. The germline gives CDR1 MDHEN, CDR2 SYDVKM. CDR3 sequence (DNA): TGTGCCAGCATCAAAGCCTCCTACAATGAGCAGTTCTTC. It yields the protein CASIKASYNEQFF.

A few counts support this clonotype. V usage is TRBV20-1 and J usage is TRBJ2-7; a weak D match, TRBD2 (6 bases). Between the trimmed V and J ends, which lost 2 bases and 0 bases, there was a span of 23 bases. The CDR3 contains 18 residues. CDR1 is DFQATT, CDR2 SNEGSKA, per germline (reference sequence). The CDR3 nucleotides are TGCAGTGCTAGATCGTTCCTAGCGCCCACAGACCTCTCCTACGAGCAGTACTTC. Encoded protein: CSARSFLAPTDLSYEQYF.

J is TRBJ2-4 and V is TRBV11-2, with TRBD2 identical over 14 bases. The CDR3 is 18 amino acids. V shed 5 bases, J shed 0 bases, and the junction held 6 bases outside the gene matches. Germline-derived CDR1 and CDR2 are SGHAT and FQNNGV. The CDR3 loop reads CASSEGLAGGGAKNIQYF. The CDR3 DNA sequence: TGTGCCAGCAGCGAAGGACTAGCGGGGGGCGGAGCCAAAAACATTCAGTACTTC.

The chain uses TRBV27 and TRBJ2-5; D assignment may be TRBD1 or TRBD2 (5 bases each). This CDR3 is 14 amino acids long. Trimming shortened V by 8 bases and J by 5 bases, and 18 bases separated the two germline ends. The germline CDR1 and CDR2 sequences are MNHEY and SMNVEV (reference sequence). The CDR3 DNA sequence: TGTGCCAGCTGGACCCCGGGGCTCGGGGAGACCCAGTACTTC. Residues: CASWTPGLGETQYF.

This clonotype was counted only a few times. This rearrangement joins TRBV10-2 to TRBJ1-2; 8 bases align to TRBD1. Trimming at V came to 4 bases and at J to 7 bases, leaving 8 bases not matched to a gene. Germline V gene sequence: CDR1 WSHSY, CDR2 SAAADI. This CDR3 has 14 residues. The CDR3 sequence: CASSGFQGAIGYTF. The CDR3 DNA reads TGCGCCAGCAGTGGATTTCAGGGGGCGATTGGCTACACCTTC.

This clonotype was counted only a few times. The V call is TRBV20-1, the J call TRBJ1-2, with D perhaps TRBD1 (5 bases). Germline V gives CDR1 DFQATT, CDR2 SNEGSKA (reference sequence). V was clipped by 6 bases and J by 4 bases, with 15 bases between them. The CDR3 runs to 13 residues. The CDR3 DNA reads TGCAGTGCGCAGCTAGGGGTCGCCTATGGCTACACCTTC. The encoded protein is CSAQLGVAYGYTF.

This clonotype was seen only a few times. CDR3 residues: CASSVKQGPGELFF. The CDR3 DNA sequence: TGCGCCAGCAGCGTAAAACAGGGTCCCGGGGAGCTGTTTTTT. The rearrangement uses TRBV5-1 and TRBJ2-2; D is possibly TRBD1 (6 bases). This CDR3 has 14 residues. The V end was cut by 4 bases, the J end by 6 bases, with 13 bases between. Germline CDR1 and CDR2: SGHRS and YFSETQ. Full variable domain (outside the CDR3, taken from reference TRBV5-1 and TRBJ2-2): KAGVTQTPRYLIKTRGQQVTLSCSPISGHRSVSWYQQTPGQGLQFLFEYFSETQRNKGNFPGRFSGRQFSNSRSEMNVSTLELGDSALYLCASSVKQGPGELFFGEGSRLTVL.

Note on this clonotype: A read error may account for a junction end that differs from germline. The chain employs TRBV4-1 and TRBJ1-4, with D possibly being TRBD1 (5 bases). Germline assignment: CDR1 MGHRA and CDR2 YSYEKL. The CDR3 loop spans 15 amino acids. The CDR3 loop is CGSRLSFGGVEKLFF. DNA of the CDR3: TGCGGCAGCAGACTCTCCTTCGGGGGGGTGGAAAAACTGTTTTTT.

This clonotype was detected only a few times. The V and J genes are TRBV4-3 and TRBJ1-4; TRBD1 is a possible D gene (5 bases). Trimming stripped 0 bases from V and 7 bases from J, with 12 bases between. CDR1 and CDR2 (germline): LGHNA, YSLEER. The CDR3 totals 15 residues. In nucleotides, the CDR3 is TGCGCCAGCAGCCAAGACCAGGGCCTAGGTGAAAAACTGTTTTTT. Translation: CASSQDQGLGEKLFF.

The chain is built from TRBV5-1 and TRBJ2-5; D possibly corresponds to TRBD1 (5 bases). The CDR3 is 14 amino acids. Trimming removed 4 bases from V and 5 bases from J, with 15 bases in between. Germline-derived CDR1 and CDR2 are SGHRS and YFSETQ. In DNA form, the CDR3 reads TGCGCCAGCAGCATTGCCAGGGTAGGGGAGACCCAGTACTTC. Translated, it gives CASSIARVGETQYF.

The chain combines TRBV29-1 with TRBJ2-4; D is unresolved. Trimming shortened V by 4 bases and J by 0 bases, and 10 bases separated the two germline ends. The germline CDR1 and CDR2 sequences are SQVTM and ANQGSEA. The length of the CDR3 is 14 residues. The CDR3 bases are TGCAGCGTTGCGGCGTCTCTAGCCAAAAACATTCAGTACTTC. Its translation: CSVAASLAKNIQYF.

In its sample, this clonotype was seen many times. The chain carries TRBV4-3 and TRBJ2-2; D ambiguous. CDR3 size: 18 residues. From germline, CDR1 is LGHNA and CDR2 YSLEER. Between the trimmed V and J ends, which lost 0 bases and 1 base, there was a span of 15 bases. For the CDR3, the DNA is TGCGCCAGCAGCCAAGAGCCCCTACCCAACGGGAACACCGGGGAGCTGTTTTTT. This codes for CASSQEPLPNGNTGELFF.

This clonotype occurred a few times. The junction and the germline gene differ at one end; a read error may be behind it. This sequence joins TRBV11-1 and TRBJ2-7, with 10 bases matching TRBD1. Germline lookup yields CDR1 SGHAT and CDR2 FQDESV (reference sequence). There are 20 residues in the CDR3. Here the CDR3 DNA reads TGTTCCAGCAGCTCTAATACGGGACAGGGGAAACAACAAAGCTCCTACGAGCAGTACTTC. It encodes CSSSSNTGQGKQQSSYEQYF.

V gene TRBV11-2 combines with J gene TRBJ2-5; no clear D. This CDR3 is built from 12 residues. The V gene's germline CDR1 is SGHAT and CDR2 FQNNGV. Between the trimmed V and J ends, which lost 0 bases and 9 bases, there was a span of 8 bases. DNA of the CDR3: TGTGCCAGCAGCTTAGAACTCCCGGCCCAGTACTTC. This gives the protein CASSLELPAQYF.